This T cell receptor beta chain appears in the sequencing data of a study of blood T cell repertoires in COVID-19. Across the whole study: COVID-19 samples from acute and convalescent phases originated in the United States, Italy and Spain. Sample material is recorded as cDNA or gDNA derived from T cells, B-cell-depleted T cells, or PBMCs.

CDR3 length: 15 residues. Germline V gives CDR1 MGHDK, CDR2 SYGVNS. The trim removed 4 bases at V and 6 bases at J, leaving 5 bases unmatched. Original processing methods: Estimated nucleated cell counts came from reference gene primer amplification. TCRdb's table, derived via immunoSEQ multiplex PCR, lists solely in-frame clones and lacks some. The V and J calls and the clone size are those of that table, but D and trimming were determined from the DNA. The sample includes around 250,000 clones, more than 70% of them seen just once. This receptor was obtained from a young woman with acute or convalescent COVID-19. Sequences were obtained from peripheral blood. The chain employs TRBV25-1 and TRBJ2-2; 10 bases align to TRBD2. The CDR3 sequence: CASSGGTSVAGELFF. CDR3 coding DNA: TGTGCCAGCAGTGGAGGGACTAGCGTTGCCGGGGAGCTGTTTTTT. Variable domain in full (rest from reference TRBV25-1 and TRBJ2-2): EADIYQTPRYLVIGTGKKITLECSQTMGHDKMYWYQQDPGMELHLIHYSYGVNSTEKGDLSSESTVSRIRTEHFPLTLESARPSHTSQYLCASSGGTSVAGELFFGEGSRLTVL.